This T cell receptor beta chain was found in a study of shared clonotypes between healthy human individuals. Only in-frame clones appear in the TCRdb table, and some are missing; sequencing was by immunoSEQ multiplex PCR. The table lists 520,000 or so clones, 79% of them singletons. The CDR3 has 14 residues. The V end was cut by 0 bases, the J end by 6 bases, with 9 bases between. The rearrangement links TRBV5-3 to TRBJ1-4, with a tentative D call TRBD1 (6 bases). TRBV5-3 is identified as an open reading frame with a role that is uncertain. Sequencing was performed on PBMCs. The clonotype comes from a woman aged 40 to 49 in good health. Some clones in this sample may be carry-over from other donors' samples. The CDR3 region is CARSLVSGDEKLFF. The CDR3 DNA reads TGTGCCAGAAGCTTGGTGTCAGGGGATGAAAAACTGTTTTTT.